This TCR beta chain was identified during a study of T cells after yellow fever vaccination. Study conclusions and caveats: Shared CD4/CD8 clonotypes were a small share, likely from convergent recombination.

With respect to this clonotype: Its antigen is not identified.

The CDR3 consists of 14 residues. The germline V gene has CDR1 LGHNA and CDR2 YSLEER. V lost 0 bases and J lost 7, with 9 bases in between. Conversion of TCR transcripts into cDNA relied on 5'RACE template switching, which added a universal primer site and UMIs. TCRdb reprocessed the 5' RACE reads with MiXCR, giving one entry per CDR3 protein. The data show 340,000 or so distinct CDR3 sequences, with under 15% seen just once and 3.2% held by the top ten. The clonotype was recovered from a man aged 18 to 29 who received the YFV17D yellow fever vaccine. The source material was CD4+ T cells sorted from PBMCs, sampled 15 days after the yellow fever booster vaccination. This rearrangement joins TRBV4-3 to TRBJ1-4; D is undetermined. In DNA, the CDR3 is TGCGCCAGCAGCCAAGAGGCGGTGGGTGAAAAACTGTTTTTT. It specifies CASSQEAVGEKLFF.